A selection of T cell receptor beta chains follows, all from one sample in a study. TCRdb re-analysed the RT-PCR reads in MiXCR, keeping a single row per CDR3 protein. The sample has about 680,000 distinct CDR3 sequences; 14% are singletons. Input material: memory CD4+ T cells from blood. These TCRs come from a female donor in good health, serving as a healthy control. Each CDR3 is given with its conserved first and last residue. D genes are given only for firm matches. Rows give clone size only sometimes, using once, few, many, or a class for an expanded clone.

CDR3 protein	CDR3 DNA	J gene	V gene	D gene	clone size
CAISENLTGELFF	TGTGCCATCAGTGAAAATCTAACCGGGGAGCTGTTTTTT	TRBJ2-2	TRBV10-3	-	many
CASSLWAFNEKLFF	TGTGCCAGCAGCTTGTGGGCATTTAATGAAAAACTGTTTTTT	TRBJ1-4	TRBV7-2	-	few
CASSLMGSQETQYF	TGTGCCAGCAGCTTAATGGGGTCCCAAGAGACCCAGTACTTC	TRBJ2-5	TRBV7-2	-	many
CASSSAEPGLAGVGTDTQYF	TGCGCCAGCAGCTCGGCTGAACCGGGACTAGCGGGAGTTGGCACAGATACGCAGTATTTT	TRBJ2-3	TRBV5-1	TRBD2	-
CATYNSRTGERTDTQYF	TGTGCCACCTACAATTCCCGAACGGGAGAACGCACAGATACGCAGTATTTT	TRBJ2-3	TRBV21-1	-	-
CASSPGGNVEYYGYTF	TGTGCCAGCAGTCCGGGGGGGAACGTGGAATACTATGGCTACACCTTC	TRBJ1-2	TRBV27	-	-
CASSVDLGNTIYF	TGTGCCAGCAGCGTAGATCTCGGAAACACCATATATTTT	TRBJ1-3	TRBV9	-	few
CASSPADRGGEQYF	TGTGCCAGCTCACCAGCGGACAGGGGTGGCGAGCAGTACTTC	TRBJ2-7	TRBV18	TRBD1	few
CSASVGQGAIQYF	TGCAGTGCTAGCGTCGGACAGGGGGCCATTCAGTACTTC	TRBJ2-4	TRBV20-1	TRBD1	few
CSAPHYPYNEQFF	TGCAGTGCCCCACATTACCCCTACAATGAGCAGTTCTTC	TRBJ2-1	TRBV20-1	-	-
CASIDALFNGYTF	TGTGCCAGCATCGACGCACTTTTTAATGGCTACACCTTC	TRBJ1-2	TRBV6-2/TRBV6-3	-	-
CASSYRRVNYGYTF	TGTGCCAGCAGTTACAGGAGGGTTAACTATGGCTACACCTTC	TRBJ1-2	TRBV6-5	-	-
CASGLKGHIPNTEAFF	TGTGCTAGTGGTTTGAAAGGGCATATACCGAACACTGAAGCTTTCTTT	TRBJ1-1	TRBV12-5	-	-
CATGSSGNTIYF	TGTGCCACTGGTAGTTCTGGAAACACCATATATTTT	TRBJ1-3	TRBV10-3	-	-
CSAHPDRGEETQYF	TGCAGTGCCCACCCCGACAGGGGCGAAGAGACCCAGTACTTC	TRBJ2-5	TRBV20-1	TRBD1	many
CASSSGQGKGNTEVFF	TGTGCCAGCAGTTCGGGACAGGGGAAGGGGAACACTGAAGTTTTCTTT	TRBJ1-1	TRBV27	TRBD1	-
CASSFPGTGKAFF	TGTGCCAGCAGCTTTCCCGGGACAGGGAAGGCTTTCTTT	TRBJ1-1	TRBV5-8	TRBD1	-
CASREDRVRNTIYF	TGTGCCAGCAGAGAGGACAGGGTTAGAAACACCATATATTTT	TRBJ1-3	TRBV28	TRBD1	few
CASSYSHQRTEGYDNQPQHF	TGTGCCAGCAGTTATTCCCACCAAAGGACAGAGGGTTATGACAATCAGCCCCAGCATTTT	TRBJ1-5	TRBV6-2/TRBV6-3	-	few
CASSGPPQGLAGGAEQFF	TGTGCCAGCAGCGGGCCCCCCCAAGGTCTGGCGGGAGGCGCTGAGCAGTTCTTC	TRBJ2-1	TRBV9	TRBD2	many
CASSRTGGWSQPQHF	TGTGCCAGCAGCAGAACAGGGGGCTGGAGTCAGCCCCAGCATTTT	TRBJ1-5	TRBV7-8	TRBD1	-
CASILVRGNTQYF	TGTGCCAGCATCCTGGTCCGCGGGAATACGCAGTATTTT	TRBJ2-3	TRBV6-1	-	many
CSARALGTGLYNEQFF	TGCAGTGCTAGGGCCCTCGGGACAGGACTCTACAATGAGCAGTTCTTC	TRBJ2-1	TRBV20-1	TRBD1	few
CASTTDSYYEQYF	TGTGCCAGCACCACGGACAGTTACTACGAGCAGTACTTC	TRBJ2-7	TRBV12-3/TRBV12-4	-	few
CSVGGREGDSQYF	TGCAGCGTTGGTGGCAGGGAGGGCGATTCGCAGTATTTT	TRBJ2-3	TRBV29-1	TRBD2	many
CASSEGNTGELFF	TGTGCCAGCAGTGAGGGGAACACCGGGGAGCTGTTTTTT	TRBJ2-2	TRBV6-1	-	many
CASSLGTGSGNTIYF	TGTGCCAGCAGCCTCGGGACAGGGTCCGGAAACACCATATATTTT	TRBJ1-3	TRBV5-5	TRBD1	-
CSAKPRTGGLSYF	TGCAGTGCTAAGCCCAGGACAGGGGGCTTATCGTATTTT	TRBJ2-3	TRBV20-1	TRBD1	-
CASSYRDEAFF	TGTGCCAGCAGTTACAGGGATGAAGCTTTCTTT	TRBJ1-1	TRBV12-3/TRBV12-4	-	-
CASSVGQGMDYGYTF	TGTGCCAGCAGCGTTGGACAGGGGATGGACTATGGCTACACCTTC	TRBJ1-2	TRBV7-3	TRBD1	many
CASSQGRYQPQHF	TGTGCCAGCAGCCAGGGTCGATATCAGCCCCAGCATTTT	TRBJ1-5	TRBV3-1	-	many
CASSLGSGSLNEQFF	TGCGCCAGCAGCTTGGGAAGCGGGAGTCTGAATGAGCAGTTCTTC	TRBJ2-1	TRBV5-1	TRBD2	few
CASKPGQGRYNQPQHF	TGTGCCAGCAAGCCGGGACAGGGTCGGTACAATCAGCCCCAGCATTTT	TRBJ1-5	TRBV28	TRBD1	few
CASSLMGQNEAFF	TGTGCCAGCAGCTTAATGGGGCAGAACGAAGCTTTCTTT	TRBJ1-1	TRBV7-3	-	few
CASSDYGDTQYF	TGCGCCAGCAGTGACTATGGGGATACGCAGTATTTT	TRBJ2-3	TRBV10-2	-	few
CATSRGRESSYEQYF	TGTGCCACCTCCCGGGGCAGGGAGAGCTCCTACGAGCAGTACTTC	TRBJ2-7	TRBV6-5	-	many
CASSYSGRNEQYF	TGTGCCAGCAGTTACAGCGGGAGGAACGAGCAGTACTTC	TRBJ2-7	TRBV12-3/TRBV12-4	TRBD2	-
CASRPVLLETQYF	TGTGCCAGCAGACCCGTCCTACTAGAGACCCAGTACTTC	TRBJ2-5	TRBV12-3/TRBV12-4	-	many
CASRGLAGDRYSYEQYF	TGTGCCAGCAGGGGACTAGCGGGAGACCGTTATTCGTACGAGCAGTACTTC	TRBJ2-7	TRBV28	TRBD2	-
CASSLNVAGGDNEQFF	TGTGCCAGCAGTTTAAATGTGGCGGGAGGGGACAATGAGCAGTTCTTC	TRBJ2-1	TRBV28	TRBD2	few
CASSGASGSPYEQYF	TGTGCCAGCAGCGGAGCTAGCGGGAGTCCCTACGAGCAGTACTTC	TRBJ2-7	TRBV7-8	TRBD2	-
CASSAHGGRNSPLHF	TGTGCCAGCAGCGCCCATGGGGGACGCAATTCACCCCTCCACTTT	TRBJ1-6	TRBV7-3	-	-
CASRDGETQYF	TGTGCCAGCCGGGACGGGGAGACCCAGTACTTC	TRBJ2-5	TRBV3-1	-	few
CSARGGTGGSYNEQFF	TGCAGTGCTAGAGGGGGGACAGGGGGTTCCTACAATGAGCAGTTCTTC	TRBJ2-1	TRBV20-1	TRBD1	-
CASSQGAVSTDTQYF	TGTGCCAGCAGCCAGGGGGCTGTCAGCACAGATACGCAGTATTTT	TRBJ2-3	TRBV9	TRBD1	-
CAISERRDVYEQYF	TGTGCCATCAGTGAGCGCAGGGACGTCTACGAGCAGTACTTC	TRBJ2-7	TRBV10-3	-	few
CASSILAGGGEQFF	TGTGCCAGCAGTATCCTAGCGGGAGGGGGTGAGCAGTTCTTC	TRBJ2-1	TRBV6-4	TRBD2	few
CASSLVGGVGGYTF	TGTGCCAGCAGCTTGGTAGGAGGGGTCGGCGGCTACACCTTC	TRBJ1-2	TRBV5-8	-	-
CASRRNRGSEQYF	TGTGCCAGCAGGCGGAACAGGGGATCCGAGCAGTACTTC	TRBJ2-7	TRBV6-5	TRBD1	-
CASRTEDPLATQGTQYF	TGTGCCAGCAGAACCGAGGACCCACTTGCGACCCAGGGGACCCAGTACTTC	TRBJ2-5	TRBV5-6	-	few
CATSDLTSGRLYEQFF	TGTGCCACCAGTGATTTGACTAGCGGGAGGCTATATGAGCAGTTCTTC	TRBJ2-1	TRBV24-1	TRBD2	few
CASSQDVVQPQHF	TGCGCCAGCAGCCAAGACGTGGTTCAGCCCCAGCATTTT	TRBJ1-5	TRBV4-1	-	-
CASARDGDYGYTF	TGTGCCAGCGCCCGGGACGGCGACTATGGCTACACCTTC	TRBJ1-2	TRBV6-2/TRBV6-3	-	few
CSARLLGAGFYNEQFF	TGCAGTGCTAGACTGCTTGGAGCGGGGTTCTACAATGAGCAGTTCTTC	TRBJ2-1	TRBV20-1	TRBD2	-